Presented here are 17 T cell receptor beta chains from one specimen sequenced in a study of blood T cell repertoires in COVID-19. Clones were sequenced by immunoSEQ multiplex PCR, and TCRdb holds only the in-frame ones, with some missing. The table includes about 280,000 clones, 85% to 90% detected once. Sequencing was done on a sample of PBMCs or T cells enriched from blood (not recorded which). These receptors were taken from a woman aged 60-70 years who had recovered from COVID-19.

The V call is TRBV9, the J call TRBJ1-1; no clear D gene. With 7 bases removed from V and 3 bases from J, the gap between germline ends came to 10 bases. The CDR3 is 12 amino acids. Germline V gene lookup returns CDR1 SGDLS and CDR2 YYNGEE. CDR3 in amino acids: CASGGTYTEAFF. In nucleotides, the CDR3 is TGTGCCAGCGGCGGCACTTACACTGAAGCTTTCTTT.

The rearrangement links TRBV4-1 to TRBJ2-1, with 11 bases identical to TRBD2. This CDR3 has 16 residues. The V gene end was trimmed by 0 bases and the J gene end by 7 bases; junction bases not matched to a gene: 5. Germline loops: CDR1 MGHRA, CDR2 YSYEKL. CDR3 in amino acids: CASSQDAGLAANEQFF. For the CDR3, the DNA is TGCGCCAGCAGCCAAGATGCGGGACTAGCGGCGAATGAGCAGTTCTTC.

The V gene is TRBV6-1, the J gene TRBJ2-1, with 7 nucleotides matching TRBD1. With V trimmed by 3 bases and J by 4 bases, 12 bases remained unmatched. Germline V lookup: CDR1 MNHNS, CDR2 SASEGT. This CDR3 has 17 amino acids. The CDR3 spells CASSDPGGQLGYNEQFF. As DNA, the CDR3 is TGTGCCAGCAGTGATCCAGGGGGACAGTTGGGATACAATGAGCAGTTCTTC.

In its sample, this clone was seen a few times. Additional DNA sequences in this sample encode the identical CDR3. The V and J genes are TRBV24-1 and TRBJ2-7; D possibly corresponds to TRBD2 (7 bases). Germline CDR1 reads KGHDR; CDR2 reads SFDVKD. V was shortened by 9 bases and J by 3 bases, with 14 bases between the two germline ends. The CDR3 has 13 amino acids. CDR3 region: CATEGGGSYEQYF. In DNA form, the CDR3 reads TGTGCCACCGAGGGGGGCGGGAGCTACGAGCAGTACTTC.

The chain has TRBV12-3 or TRBV12-4 and TRBJ2-5, with D tentatively TRBD1 (6 bases). V lost 6 bases and J 5 bases, leaving 10 bases between the germline ends. The CDR3 has 12 residues. The CDR3 loop reads CASRGRGETQYF. CDR3 DNA: TGTGCCAGCAGAGGTAGGGGGGAGACCCAGTACTTC.

This chain links TRBV5-1 with TRBJ2-1; possibly TRBD2 for D (6 bases). CDR1 and CDR2 (germline): SGHRS, YFSETQ. CDR3 length: 15 amino acids. Trimming pared 0 bases from V and 8 bases from J, leaving 15 bases between. The CDR3 region is CASSLGPAGGDEQFF. For the CDR3, the DNA is TGCGCCAGCAGCTTGGGTCCAGCGGGTGGCGATGAGCAGTTCTTC.

The genes are TRBV25-1 and TRBJ1-2, with a possible D match to TRBD1 (6 bases). The length of the CDR3 is 15 residues. Germline V gives CDR1 MGHDK, CDR2 SYGVNS. The ends were cut back, 3 bases at V and 8 bases at J, with 19 bases in the middle. The CDR3 loop reads CASSDMTGGFFGYTF. CDR3 sequence (DNA): TGTGCCAGCAGTGACATGACAGGAGGATTTTTCGGCTACACCTTC.

The chain couples TRBV6-5 to TRBJ1-2; weak D call: TRBD1 (5 bases). Between the trimmed V and J ends, which lost 9 bases and 6 bases, there was a span of 8 bases. Looked up from germline, CDR1 is MNHEY and CDR2 is SVGAGI. There are 10 residues in the CDR3. DNA for the CDR3: TGTGCCAGAGGGGATGATGGCTACACCTTC. Translation gives CARGDDGYTF.

The chain is built from TRBV7-8 and TRBJ2-7; 9 nucleotides line up with TRBD1. The J segment lost 6 bases and the V segment lost 7 bases, leaving 16 bases of the junction unmatched. Per the germline V gene, CDR1 is SGHVS and CDR2 is FQNEAQ. The CDR3 is 16 residues long. The CDR3 DNA follows: TGTGCCAGCACTACATACCTGTGGGGACAGGGAGCCGAGCAGTACTTC. The encoded protein is CASTTYLWGQGAEQYF.

V gene TRBV6-5 combines with J gene TRBJ1-5; D unclear. The germline CDR1 and CDR2 sequences are MNHEY and SVGAGI. This CDR3 has 15 amino acids. Trimming left V 5 bases short and J 0 bases short, with 11 bases between. The CDR3 sequence is CASSRSSSSNQPQHF. In nucleotides, the CDR3 is TGTGCCAGCAGTCGGTCCTCGAGTAGCAATCAGCCCCAGCATTTT.

This clone was seen once. The chain carries TRBV13 and TRBJ2-7; D is perhaps TRBD2 (6 bases). V lost 3 bases, J lost 5 bases, and 8 bases lay in between. The germline V gene has CDR1 PRHDT and CDR2 FYEKMQ (reference sequence). The CDR3 extends over 12 amino acids. In DNA form, the CDR3 reads TGTGCCAGCAGCTTGGGGGGAGACGAGCAGTACTTC. Its protein is CASSLGGDEQYF.

The chain employs TRBV4-1 and TRBJ2-7, with D uncertain. Germline CDR1 is MGHRA and CDR2 is YSYEKL. Deletions cut 1 base from V and 1 base from J, with 8 bases between. The CDR3 covers 14 residues. CDR3 sequence (DNA): TGCGCCAGCAGCCAAGTGGTCAGATCCTACGAGCAGTACTTC. Protein sequence: CASSQVVRSYEQYF.

This clone was seen once. The chain combines TRBV4-1 with TRBJ2-3; 9 bases are shared with TRBD2. The CDR3 sequence is 17 residues long. Germline-derived CDR1 and CDR2 are MGHRA and YSYEKL. The V gene end was trimmed by 5 bases and the J gene end by 0 bases; junction bases not matched to a gene: 9. The CDR3 reads CASSSRAGGSSTDTQYF. The CDR3 nucleotides are TGCGCCAGCAGCAGCAGGGCGGGGGGGTCTAGCACAGATACGCAGTATTTT.

The V and J genes are TRBV19 and TRBJ2-7, with D tentatively TRBD2 (5 bases). The CDR3 contains 16 residues. V was trimmed by 5 bases and J by 1 base, leaving 18 bases between them. Germline CDR1 reads LNHDA; CDR2 reads SQIVND (reference sequence). Here the CDR3 reads CASSYSIEGESYEQYF. In DNA, the CDR3 is TGTGCCAGTAGTTACTCTATAGAGGGTGAATCCTACGAGCAGTACTTC.

The chain is built from TRBV27 and TRBJ2-5; D call uncertain. The ends were cut back, 2 bases at V and 1 base at J, with 5 bases in the middle. The germline gives CDR1 MNHEY, CDR2 SMNVEV (reference sequence). The CDR3 length is 13 residues. The CDR3 region has the DNA TGTGCCAGCAGTTTACAGTTCCAAGAGACCCAGTACTTC. It is translated as CASSLQFQETQYF.

This chain joins TRBV18 and TRBJ1-5; 9 nucleotides agree with TRBD1. The germline CDR1 and CDR2 sequences are KGHSH and LQKENI. This CDR3 contains 16 residues. V gave up 6 bases and J gave up 2 bases; unmatched junction bases: 8. CDR3 DNA: TGTGCCAGCTCCCTACAGGGGGCGATGGGCAATCAGCCCCAGCATTTT. Protein sequence: CASSLQGAMGNQPQHF.

CDR3 DNA: TGTGCCAGCAGCTTGGCAGGGTGGGGCTACACCTTC. As protein: CASSLAGWGYTF. V and J are TRBV5-4 and TRBJ1-2; D is perhaps TRBD1 (5 bases). The V end lost 0 bases, the J end lost 8 bases, and 8 bases lay between the germline ends. The V gene's germline CDR1 is SGHNT and CDR2 YYREEE (reference sequence). The CDR3 totals 12 residues.